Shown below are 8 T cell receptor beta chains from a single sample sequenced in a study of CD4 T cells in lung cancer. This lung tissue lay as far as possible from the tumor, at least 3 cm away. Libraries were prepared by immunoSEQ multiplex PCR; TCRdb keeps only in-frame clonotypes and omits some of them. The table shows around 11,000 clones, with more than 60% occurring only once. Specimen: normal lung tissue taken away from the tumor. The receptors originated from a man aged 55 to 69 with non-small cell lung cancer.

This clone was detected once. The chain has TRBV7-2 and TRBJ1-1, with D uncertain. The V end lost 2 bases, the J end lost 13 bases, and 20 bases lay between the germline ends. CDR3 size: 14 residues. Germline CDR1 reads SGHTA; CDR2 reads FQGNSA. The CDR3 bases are TGTGCCAGCAGCTTAAAAGGAGGCATCTTGTCGGATTTCTTT. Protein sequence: CASSLKGGILSDFF.

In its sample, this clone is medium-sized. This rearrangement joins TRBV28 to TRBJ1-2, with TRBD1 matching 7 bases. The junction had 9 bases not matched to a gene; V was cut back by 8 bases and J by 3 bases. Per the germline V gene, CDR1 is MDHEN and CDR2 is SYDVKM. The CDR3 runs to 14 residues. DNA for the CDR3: TGTGCCAGCTGCCAAGACAGGGAATACTATGGCTACACCTTC. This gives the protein CASCQDREYYGYTF.

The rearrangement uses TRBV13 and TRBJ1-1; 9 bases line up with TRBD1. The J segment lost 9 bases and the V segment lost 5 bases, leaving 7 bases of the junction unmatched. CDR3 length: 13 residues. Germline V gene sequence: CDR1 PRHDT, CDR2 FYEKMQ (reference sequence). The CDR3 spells CASSPLGTGKAFF. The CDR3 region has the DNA TGTGCCAGCAGCCCCCTGGGGACAGGGAAAGCTTTCTTT. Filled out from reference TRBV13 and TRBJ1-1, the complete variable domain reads AAGVIQSPRHLIKEKRETATLKCYPIPRHDTVYWYQQGPGQDPQFLISFYEKMQSDKGSIPDRFSAQQFSDYHSELNMSSLELGDSALYFCASSPLGTGKAFFGQGTRLTVV.

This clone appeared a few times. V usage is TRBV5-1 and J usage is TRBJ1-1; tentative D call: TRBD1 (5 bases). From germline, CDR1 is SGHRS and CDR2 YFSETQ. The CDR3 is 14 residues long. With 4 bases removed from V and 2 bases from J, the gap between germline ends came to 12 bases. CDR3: CASSPRTSNTEAFF. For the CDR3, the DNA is TGCGCCAGCAGCCCGAGGACAAGTAACACTGAAGCTTTCTTT.

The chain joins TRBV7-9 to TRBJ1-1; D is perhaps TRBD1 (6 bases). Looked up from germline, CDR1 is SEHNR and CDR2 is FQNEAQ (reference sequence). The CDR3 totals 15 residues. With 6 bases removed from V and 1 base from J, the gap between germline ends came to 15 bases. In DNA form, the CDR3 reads TGTGCCAGCAGACTCCGAAAAGGGGGGAACACTGAAGCTTTCTTT. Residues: CASRLRKGGNTEAFF.

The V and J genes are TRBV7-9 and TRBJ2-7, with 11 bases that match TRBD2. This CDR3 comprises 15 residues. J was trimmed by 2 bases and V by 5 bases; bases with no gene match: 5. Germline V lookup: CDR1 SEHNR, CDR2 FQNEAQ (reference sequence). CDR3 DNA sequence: TGTGCCAGCAGCACCGCTAGCGGGAGGCCCTACGAGCAGTACTTC. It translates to CASSTASGRPYEQYF.

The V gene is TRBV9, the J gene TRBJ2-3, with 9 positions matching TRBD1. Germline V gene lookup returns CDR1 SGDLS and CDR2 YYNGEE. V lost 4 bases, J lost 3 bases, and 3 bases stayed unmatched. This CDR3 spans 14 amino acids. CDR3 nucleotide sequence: TGTGCCAGCAGCAAGACAGGGGGTACAGATACGCAGTATTTT. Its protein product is CASSKTGGTDTQYF.

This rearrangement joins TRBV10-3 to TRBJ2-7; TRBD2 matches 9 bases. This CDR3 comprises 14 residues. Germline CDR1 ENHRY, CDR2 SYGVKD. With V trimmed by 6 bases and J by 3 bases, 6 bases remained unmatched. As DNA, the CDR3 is TGTGCCATCAGGGCGGGGGGGTTCCACTACGAGCAGTACGTC. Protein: CAIRAGGFHYEQYV.